These T cell receptor beta chains were read from a single sample in a study of blood T cell repertoires in COVID-19. TCRdb keeps only in-frame clones here, not all; method: immunoSEQ multiplex PCR. The table records about 120,000 clones, around 82% of them present only once. Sequences were obtained from peripheral blood. Every receptor here comes from a man aged 30 to 45 with COVID-19, enrolled during active disease. Both conserved end residues are part of each CDR3. D genes are given only for firm matches. Rows give clone size only sometimes, using once, few, many, or a class for an expanded clone.

TGTGCCTGGAGTGTAGGACAGGGCTACGAGCAGTACTTC	CAWSVGQGYEQYF	TRBD1	NA	TRBJ2-7	TRBV30
TGCGCCAGCAGCCGCCAAGCCCTGACGCGGGGTGCAGCAGATACGCAGTATTTT	CASSRQALTRGAADTQYF	NA	NA	TRBJ2-3	TRBV4-1
TGTGCCAGCGGGGGGGGGTACACTGAAGCTTTCTTT	CASGGGYTEAFF	NA	NA	TRBJ1-1	TRBV27
TGTGCCACCAGCAGAGATAGTAGCGGGAGGATCAACGAGCAGTACTTC	CATSRDSSGRINEQYF	TRBD2	NA	TRBJ2-7	TRBV15
TGTGCCAGCAGCCGTGACAGTAACTATGGCTACACCTTC	CASSRDSNYGYTF	NA	NA	TRBJ1-2	TRBV11-2
TGTGCCAGCAGCGTAGCCAGCGGGGGTTACGAGCAGTACTTC	CASSVASGGYEQYF	TRBD2	NA	TRBJ2-7	TRBV9
TGTGCTAGTGGTTTGCGGACAGGGGGCGCTCTCTCTGGGGCCAACGTCCTGACTTTC	CASGLRTGGALSGANVLTF	TRBD1	NA	TRBJ2-6	TRBV12-5
TGTGCCAGCAGCTTAGAAGCGGGAGCAGAGACCCAGTACTTC	CASSLEAGAETQYF	TRBD2	NA	TRBJ2-5	TRBV11-3
TGTGCCAGCAGCCAAGACGGGATAAGCATGAACACTGAAGCTTTCTTT	CASSQDGISMNTEAFF	NA	NA	TRBJ1-1	TRBV3-1/TRBV3-2
TGCGCCAGCAGCTTGGAGACTAGCGGGGGGACAGATACGCAGTATTTT	CASSLETSGGTDTQYF	TRBD2	once	TRBJ2-3	TRBV5-1
TGTGCCAGCAGCTTAGGGGGGCCAAGCTATGGCTACACCTTC	CASSLGGPSYGYTF	NA	NA	TRBJ1-2	TRBV11-2
TGTGCCACCAGTGATTTTACTCGGGGGGGGGAGACCCAGTACTTC	CATSDFTRGGETQYF	TRBD2	NA	TRBJ2-5	TRBV24-1
TGTGCCAGCAGTGCACATCCCAGGGGGTTGAACTATGGCTACACCTTC	CASSAHPRGLNYGYTF	TRBD1	NA	TRBJ1-2	TRBV27
TGTGCCAGCAGTTTAGGTACAGTTCAGTTCTTC	CASSLGTVQFF	NA	NA	TRBJ2-1	TRBV28
TGTGCCAGCAGTCAATTCACCACAGGGAGGGCTGAAGCTTTCTTT	CASSQFTTGRAEAFF	NA	NA	TRBJ1-1	TRBV28
TGTGCCAGTACGGGACATGCCGCATTAAAGGGATACTTC	CASTGHAALKGYF	NA	NA	TRBJ2-7	TRBV11-3
TGTGCCAGCAGTTTATCAGGGGGCAATCAGCCCCAGCATTTT	CASSLSGGNQPQHF	NA	NA	TRBJ1-5	TRBV27
TGTGCCAGCAGCTTAGCCGGGACAGCAAGCTATGGCTACACCTTC	CASSLAGTASYGYTF	TRBD1	NA	TRBJ1-2	TRBV7-9
TGTGCCAGCAGTGCTATCGGTGCAGGGGGCTCCTCTGGAAACACCATATATTTT	CASSAIGAGGSSGNTIYF	TRBD1	NA	TRBJ1-3	TRBV25-1
TGCGCCAGCAGACTAGCGGGACCCACCGGGGAGCTGTTTTTT	CASRLAGPTGELFF	TRBD2	NA	TRBJ2-2	TRBV10-2
TGTGCCAGTAGTATCGTTAAGAACACTGAAGCTTTCTTT	CASSIVKNTEAFF	NA	few	TRBJ1-1	TRBV19
TGCAGCGTCCCGATGAGTGGCTACACCTTC	CSVPMSGYTF	NA	few	TRBJ1-2	TRBV29-1
TGTGCCAGCAGCTTAGGGGGGAGGTCAGTCGGGGCTTTCTTT	CASSLGGRSVGAFF	NA	NA	TRBJ1-1	TRBV7-9
TGTGCCAGCAGTGTGGGACAGGGGGCAGATACGCAGTATTTT	CASSVGQGADTQYF	TRBD1	NA	TRBJ2-3	TRBV2
TGCGCCAGCAGCCAAGGTTCCGGGACAGGGGGGACTAATGAAAAACTGTTTTTT	CASSQGSGTGGTNEKLFF	TRBD1	NA	TRBJ1-4	TRBV4-1
TGTGCCAGCAGCTTAGTACGGACTTACGAGCAGTACTTC	CASSLVRTYEQYF	NA	many	TRBJ2-7	TRBV11-3
TGCGCCAGCAGCCCTGGGGCAAACACTGAAGCTTTCTTT	CASSPGANTEAFF	NA	NA	TRBJ1-1	TRBV5-1
TGTGCCAGCAGGGACAGGGGGCAGGAGACCCAGTACTTC	CASRDRGQETQYF	TRBD1	once	TRBJ2-5	TRBV6-5
TGTGCCAGCAGTTTCCCGACTAGGCAGGCGTCAGATACGCAGTATTTT	CASSFPTRQASDTQYF	NA	NA	TRBJ2-3	TRBV28
TGTGCCAGCAGCCCAAGGACAGGGCGGGTATACGAGCAGTACTTC	CASSPRTGRVYEQYF	TRBD1	NA	TRBJ2-7	TRBV7-9
TGTGCCAGCAGTTTTGTTGGACAGGCCGCCGTTAATCAGCCCCAGCATTTT	CASSFVGQAAVNQPQHF	TRBD1	NA	TRBJ1-5	TRBV28
TGTGCCAGCAGCCAGACGGGACAGAGCTCCTACGAGCAGTACTTC	CASSQTGQSSYEQYF	TRBD1	few	TRBJ2-7	TRBV4-2
TGTGCCAGCAGTTCGATGGGGAGGATCAATTCACCCCTCCACTTT	CASSSMGRINSPLHF	NA	NA	TRBJ1-6	TRBV28
TGTGCCAGCGGCCCACTAGCGGGAAGTTACAATGAGCAGTTCTTC	CASGPLAGSYNEQFF	TRBD2	once	TRBJ2-1	TRBV6-5
TGTGCCAGCAGCTCAGATGGGTACGGGGGATGGTACACTGAAGCTTTCTTT	CASSSDGYGGWYTEAFF	NA	NA	TRBJ1-1	TRBV11-3
TGTGCCAGCAGTTACTTGCGGTCCGGGGAGCTGTTTTTT	CASSYLRSGELFF	NA	NA	TRBJ2-2	TRBV6-2/TRBV6-3
TGCGCCAGCAGCCAAGAAACTAGCCGAGGACATCGTCCTGAAGCTTTCTTT	CASSQETSRGHRPEAFF	NA	NA	TRBJ1-1	TRBV4-3
TGCGCCAGCAGCCAAGATCCCCTTATGACAGTCTCTGGGGCCAACGTCCTGACTTTC	CASSQDPLMTVSGANVLTF	NA	NA	TRBJ2-6	TRBV4-1
TGTGCCAGTACCATAAGATGGGACAGTAGTTTCAATCAGCCCCAGCATTTT	CASTIRWDSSFNQPQHF	TRBD1	NA	TRBJ1-5	TRBV19
TGTGCCTGGACTAGCGGGGCCTACAATGAGCAGTTCTTC	CAWTSGAYNEQFF	TRBD2	NA	TRBJ2-1	TRBV30
TGTGCCAGCAGCCCCATGGGACAATATAATTCACCCCTCCACTTT	CASSPMGQYNSPLHF	NA	NA	TRBJ1-6	TRBV28
TGTGCCAGCAGCCCGACAGGACACTCTGGAAACACCATATATTTT	CASSPTGHSGNTIYF	NA	NA	TRBJ1-3	TRBV7-8
TGTGCCAGCTCACCACCGGGGCGGAGCTCCTACGAGCAGTACTTC	CASSPPGRSSYEQYF	NA	NA	TRBJ2-7	TRBV18
TGTGCCAGCAGTCCCCGGACAGGGAATCAGCCCCAGCATTTT	CASSPRTGNQPQHF	TRBD1	NA	TRBJ1-5	TRBV28
TGTGCCAGCTTGGCCATGGGAGTTTATGGCTACACCTTC	CASLAMGVYGYTF	NA	NA	TRBJ1-2	TRBV2
TGTGCCAGCAGTTTTCCTCAGGGGAGCGGTCAGCCCCAGCATTTT	CASSFPQGSGQPQHF	NA	NA	TRBJ1-5	TRBV28
TGTGCCAGCAGCTTAGGTGTTTCCGGACAGTATAATTCACCCCTCCACTTT	CASSLGVSGQYNSPLHF	NA	NA	TRBJ1-6	TRBV7-2
TGTGCCGCCAACAGGGGGAACACTGAAGCTTTCTTT	CAANRGNTEAFF	TRBD1	NA	TRBJ1-1	TRBV10-3
TGTGCCAGCAGCCCCAGGGACTCTGGATCTGGCTACACCTTC	CASSPRDSGSGYTF	NA	NA	TRBJ1-2	TRBV27
TGTGCCAGCAGCCTAGGACAGGGGCAAGAGACCCAGTACTTC	CASSLGQGQETQYF	TRBD1	NA	TRBJ2-5	TRBV7-9
TGTGCCACCAGTGATTTGGGGGCGGATCAAGAGACCCAGTACTTC	CATSDLGADQETQYF	NA	NA	TRBJ2-5	TRBV24-1
TGCGCCAGCAGCCAACAGCGGACCGACGCACCCCTCCACTTT	CASSQQRTDAPLHF	NA	once	TRBJ1-6	TRBV4-3
TGTGCCAGCAGCTTAAACGGTTACACAGATACGCAGTATTTT	CASSLNGYTDTQYF	NA	NA	TRBJ2-3	TRBV7-3